Each of the 28 T cell receptor beta chains below was sequenced from the same sample in a study of pediatric ulcerative colitis. Rectal tissue came from one to two pinch biopsies taken at colonoscopy. The table came from immunoSEQ multiplex PCR; TCRdb's copy has only in-frame clones and leaves some out. The profile covers 15,000 to 20,000 clones, with 70% to 85% appearing a single time and over 6.5% taken by the ten largest. Material: gut tissue. The receptors come from a boy between 5 and 17 years old with moderate ulcerative colitis.

The rearrangement links TRBV30 to TRBJ1-2; no firm D call. V was cut by 5 bases and J by 5 bases, with 18 bases left in between. This CDR3 comprises 14 residues. Germline CDR1 GTSNPN, CDR2 SVGIG (reference sequence). The CDR3 spells CAWYLDWANYGYTF. In nucleotides, the CDR3 is TGTGCCTGGTATTTAGACTGGGCGAATTATGGCTACACCTTC.

V is TRBV12-5 and J is TRBJ2-1, with unresolved D. The CDR3 covers 15 residues. Trimming left V 1 base short and J 2 bases short, with 9 bases between. Germline V gene sequence: CDR1 LGHNT, CDR2 FRNRAP. The CDR3 region is CASGLDFAPYNEQFF. The CDR3 DNA sequence: TGTGCTAGTGGTTTGGACTTTGCTCCCTACAATGAGCAGTTCTTC.

CDR3 amino acids: CAIHDGYTF. In DNA, the CDR3 is TGTGCCATCCACGATGGCTACACCTTC. This rearrangement joins TRBV7-9 to TRBJ1-2; no reliable D call. This CDR3 is built from 9 residues. V was pared by 10 bases and J by 6 bases, with 6 bases between. CDR1 and CDR2 from the germline V gene are SEHNR and FQNEAQ (reference sequence).

The V and J genes are TRBV6-4 and TRBJ2-3, with D unresolved. From germline, CDR1 is MRHNA and CDR2 SNTAGT. This CDR3 comprises 15 residues. Trimming shortened V by 0 bases and J by 2 bases, and 9 bases separated the two germline ends. The CDR3 loop reads CASSDSGGYTDTQYF. CDR3 sequence (DNA): TGTGCCAGCAGTGACTCGGGTGGCTACACAGATACGCAGTATTTT.

The rearrangement links TRBV6-6 to TRBJ1-2; TRBD1 matches at 8 bases. J gave up 3 bases and V 6 bases, and 3 bases lay outside the gene matches. Germline loops: CDR1 MNHNY, CDR2 SVGAGI (reference sequence). The CDR3 is 13 amino acids. CDR3 in amino acids: CASSGTGDYGYTF. CDR3 bases: TGTGCCAGCAGCGGGACAGGTGACTATGGCTACACCTTC.

The chain has TRBV7-3 and TRBJ2-7; a possible D gene is TRBD1 (6 bases). Germline CDR1 reads SGHTA; CDR2 reads FQGTGA. V was trimmed by 5 bases and J by 7 bases, leaving 15 bases between them. The CDR3 is 13 residues long. The CDR3 coding sequence is TGTGCCAGCAGCCAGGGGACGGCACGGGAGCAGTACTTC. Amino acid sequence: CASSQGTAREQYF.

The rearrangement joins TRBV9 to TRBJ1-6; TRBD1 matches 7 bases. Trimming at V came to 1 base and at J to 5 bases, leaving 3 bases not matched to a gene. The CDR3 spans 15 residues. Germline values: CDR1 SGDLS, CDR2 YYNGEE. The CDR3 DNA reads TGTGCCAGCAGCGTAAATACAGGGGATAATTCACCCCTCCACTTT. Its protein is CASSVNTGDNSPLHF.

The chain links TRBV7-3 to TRBJ2-5, with D possibly TRBD2 on 6 matching bases. The germline V gene encodes CDR1 SGHTA and CDR2 FQGTGA. Trimming took 6 bases from V and 6 from J, leaving 23 bases between them. This CDR3 spans 16 amino acids. The CDR3 loop reads CASRTGWASDKKTQYF. CDR3 coding DNA: TGTGCCAGCAGGACCGGATGGGCTAGCGATAAGAAGACCCAGTACTTC.

The gene calls are TRBV5-6 and TRBJ2-7; perhaps TRBD1 as D (7 bases). Trimming pared 3 bases from V and 0 bases from J, leaving 16 bases between. The CDR3 spans 16 residues. Germline-derived CDR1 and CDR2 are SGHDT and YYEEEE. CDR3: CASSWRGPKSSYEQYF. CDR3 sequence (DNA): TGTGCCAGCAGCTGGAGGGGGCCAAAAAGCTCCTACGAGCAGTACTTC. The complete variable domain, with remaining parts taken from reference TRBV5-6 and TRBJ2-7, reads DAGVTQSPTHLIKTRGQQVTLRCSPKSGHDTVSWYQQALGQGPQFIFQYYEEEERQRGNFPDRFSGHQFPNYSSELNVNALLLGDSALYLCASSWRGPKSSYEQYFGPGTRLTVT.

Comments on this clone: This specimen includes other DNA sequences encoding the same CDR3. The chain recombines TRBV6-1 with TRBJ2-6; D may correspond to TRBD1 or TRBD2 (6 bases each). This CDR3 has 15 amino acids. Trimming removed 6 bases at V and 1 base at J, with 10 bases between. CDR1 and CDR2 from the germline V gene are MNHNS and SASEGT. The CDR3 DNA follows: TGTGCCAGCAGAGAGGGGGGTTCTGGGGCCAACGTCCTGACTTTC. It translates to CASREGGSGANVLTF.

The chain's CDR3 is CASSVVGQGVGEQFF. In DNA form, the CDR3 reads TGTGCCAGCAGCGTGGTAGGGCAGGGGGTGGGTGAGCAGTTCTTC. The gene calls are TRBV9 and TRBJ2-1, with 7 bases aligning to TRBD1. Germline V gene lookup returns CDR1 SGDLS and CDR2 YYNGEE. CDR3 length equals 15 residues. Trimming at V came to 2 bases and at J to 9 bases, leaving 11 bases not matched to a gene. The whole variable domain, remainder taken from reference TRBV9 and TRBJ2-1, is DSGVTQTPKHLITATGQRVTLRCSPRSGDLSVYWYQQSLDQGLQFLIQYYNGEERAKGNILERFSAQQFPDLHSELNLSSLELGDSALYFCASSVVGQGVGEQFFGPGTRLTVL.

This chain uses TRBV5-1 with TRBJ2-1; 9 bases line up with TRBD2. This CDR3 has 16 amino acids. Germline lookup yields CDR1 SGHRS and CDR2 YFSETQ. Unmatched junction bases numbered 10, after V lost 0 bases and J lost 9 bases. The CDR3 nucleotides are TGCGCCAGCAGCTTGGGTCTCGCGGGAGGGCCTAGTGAGCAGTTCTTC. Translated, it gives CASSLGLAGGPSEQFF.

V usage is TRBV6-1 and J usage is TRBJ1-5, with D unresolved. The V gene's germline CDR1 is MNHNS and CDR2 SASEGT. CDR3 size: 13 residues. V lost 4 bases, J lost 5 bases, and 9 bases lay in between. The CDR3 DNA reads as TGTGCCAGCAGTGGGGTCTACGATCAGCCCCAGCATTTT. Residues: CASSGVYDQPQHF.

The chain joins TRBV7-9 to TRBJ2-1, with no clear D. In germline, CDR1 is SEHNR, CDR2 FQNEAQ (reference sequence). The CDR3 runs 13 residues. With 0 bases removed from V and 7 bases from J, the gap between germline ends came to 7 bases. As DNA, the CDR3 is TGTGCCAGCAGCTTAGCGGCACAGAATGAGCAGTTCTTC. Its translation: CASSLAAQNEQFF. The full variable domain, completed using reference TRBV7-9 and TRBJ2-1, is DTGVSQNPRHKITKRGQNVTFRCDPISEHNRLYWYRQTLGQGPEFLTYFQNEAQLEKSRLLSDRFSAERPKGSFSTLEIQRTEQGDSAMYLCASSLAAQNEQFFGPGTRLTVL.

The genes are TRBV30 and TRBJ2-1; 7 bases are a match to TRBD2. This CDR3 spans 13 amino acids. The V gene's germline CDR1 is GTSNPN and CDR2 SVGIG (reference sequence). The ends lost 1 base at V and 7 bases at J; junction bases unmatched: 4. The CDR3 reads CAWSAGLKNEQFF. In DNA form, the CDR3 reads TGTGCCTGGAGTGCGGGACTAAAAAATGAGCAGTTCTTC.

Only one count was recorded for this clone. This chain connects TRBV25-1 to TRBJ1-1; TRBD1 matches 8 bases. This CDR3 region has 13 residues. The ends lost 6 bases at V and 5 bases at J; junction bases unmatched: 5. CDR1 MGHDK and CDR2 SYGVNS come from the germline V gene. The CDR3 DNA sequence: TGTGCCAGCAGAGCAGGGGGCATGACTGAAGCTTTCTTT. Translation: CASRAGGMTEAFF.

V usage is TRBV5-1 and J usage is TRBJ2-6, with 10 bases fitting TRBD1. CDR3 length equals 19 residues. Germline lookup yields CDR1 SGHRS and CDR2 YFSETQ. Losses at the gene ends were 4 bases for V and 2 bases for J; bases not matched to a gene: 12. In DNA, the CDR3 is TGCGCCAGCAGCGACGGGACAGGGGCAGCTGGGACTGGGGCCAACGTCCTGACTTTC. Its protein product is CASSDGTGAAGTGANVLTF.

The genes are TRBV5-6 and TRBJ1-2, with 7 bases matching TRBD1. V lost 2 bases, J lost 5 bases, and 6 bases stayed unmatched. The germline gives CDR1 SGHDT, CDR2 YYEEEE. The CDR3 sequence is 14 residues long. Here the CDR3 reads CASSFVGTEYGYTF. Written as DNA, the CDR3 is TGTGCCAGCAGCTTCGTTGGGACAGAGTATGGCTACACCTTC.

V is TRBV27 and J is TRBJ1-5; D unresolved. The CDR3 spans 15 residues. Germline CDR1 MNHEY, CDR2 SMNVEV (reference sequence). V was cut by 3 bases and J by 1 base, with 10 bases left in between. Here the CDR3 DNA reads TGTGCCAGCAGTTTTCTGGGGAACAGCAATCAGCCCCAGCATTTT. Protein: CASSFLGNSNQPQHF.

The chain combines TRBV5-1 with TRBJ2-7; 9 bases match TRBD1. This CDR3 comprises 15 residues. J was trimmed by 6 bases and V by 5 bases; bases with no gene match: 12. Germline-derived CDR1 and CDR2 are SGHRS and YFSETQ. The CDR3 region has the DNA TGCGCCAGCAGATACGAACCGGGACAGGGAGCCGAGCAGTACTTC. The encoded protein is CASRYEPGQGAEQYF.

The genes are TRBV5-6 and TRBJ1-3; D possibly corresponds to TRBD1 (6 bases). Trimming left V 0 bases short and J 4 bases short, with 8 bases between. CDR3 size: 14 residues. The germline V gene has CDR1 SGHDT and CDR2 YYEEEE. The CDR3 spells CASSLAGAGNTIYF. DNA for the CDR3: TGTGCCAGCAGCTTGGCGGGGGCGGGAAACACCATATATTTT.

J is TRBJ2-3 and V is TRBV2; 14 bases are a match to TRBD2. There are 19 residues in the CDR3. Germline V gene sequence: CDR1 SNHLY, CDR2 FYNNEI. The V and J ends lost 2 bases and 1 base, in that order; junction bases with no gene match: 8. The CDR3 loop is CASSEHGLAGGGGTDTQYF. In DNA, the CDR3 is TGTGCCAGCAGTGAACACGGACTAGCGGGGGGCGGGGGCACAGATACGCAGTATTTT.

This chain links TRBV7-9 with TRBJ2-2; 12 nucleotides agree with TRBD2. V lost 5 bases and J lost 6; bases outside the gene matches: 7. This CDR3 contains 16 residues. CDR1 is SEHNR, CDR2 FQNEAQ, per germline (reference sequence). CDR3 region: CASSTTSGGQAGELFF. The CDR3 coding sequence is TGTGCCAGCAGCACGACTAGCGGGGGACAGGCCGGGGAGCTGTTTTTT.

CDR3 DNA sequence: TGTGCCACCAGCAGTCTGGGGCAATTAGTAGGGGAGCTGTTTTTT. It yields the protein CATSSLGQLVGELFF. The J gene is TRBJ2-2, the V gene TRBV15, with TRBD1 as a possible D gene (5 bases). V dropped 3 bases and J dropped 8 bases, with 16 bases sitting between them. The CDR3 runs to 15 residues. Germline CDR1 reads LNHNV; CDR2 reads YYDKDF (reference sequence).

This clone came up a few times. The rearrangement uses TRBV7-8 and TRBJ1-3; tentatively, D is TRBD1 (5 bases). Trimming left V 5 bases short and J 4 bases short, with 12 bases between. Germline assignment: CDR1 SGHVS and CDR2 FQNEAQ. This CDR3 contains 14 residues. CDR3 nucleotide sequence: TGTGCCAGCAGCCTAAGGGGAGGAGGAAACACCATATATTTT. Protein sequence: CASSLRGGGNTIYF.

The chain recombines TRBV14 with TRBJ2-7, with D possibly TRBD2 on 6 matching bases. The germline V gene has CDR1 SGHDN and CDR2 FVKESK. The CDR3 consists of 16 residues. The ends were cut back, 2 bases at V and 5 bases at J, with 19 bases in the middle. The CDR3 is CASSQIGGIRAHEQYF. DNA for the CDR3: TGTGCCAGCAGCCAAATCGGAGGGATAAGGGCCCACGAGCAGTACTTC.

The genes are TRBV5-1 and TRBJ1-2, with 7 bases matching TRBD1. The ends lost 6 bases at V and 8 bases at J; junction bases unmatched: 10. Germline V CDR1 and CDR2: SGHRS, YFSETQ. The CDR3 is 13 amino acids. CDR3 sequence reads: CASTREGGDGYTF. In nucleotides, the CDR3 is TGCGCCAGCACCAGGGAAGGGGGCGACGGCTACACCTTC.

This clone was observed a single time. The CDR3 DNA sequence: TGTGCCAGCAGCCAAGATAGGAGCGGCCTCCGCGAGGGGCAGCAGTTCTTC. It specifies CASSQDRSGLREGQQFF. The chain employs TRBV14 and TRBJ2-1, with D perhaps TRBD1 or TRBD2 (5 bases each). Germline assignment: CDR1 SGHDN and CDR2 FVKESK. CDR3 length: 17 residues. Between the trimmed V and J ends, which lost 0 bases and 11 bases, there was a span of 23 bases. The whole variable domain, remainder taken from reference TRBV14 and TRBJ2-1, is EAGVTQFPSHSVIEKGQTVTLRCDPISGHDNLYWYRRVMGKEIKFLLHFVKESKQDESGMPNNRFLAERTGGTYSTLKVQPAELEDSGVYFCASSQDRSGLREGQQFFGPGTRLTVL.